What follows are 5 T cell receptor beta chains derived from one specimen sequenced in a study of shared clonotypes between healthy human individuals. The table came from immunoSEQ multiplex PCR; TCRdb's copy has only in-frame clones and leaves some out. The sample consists of 560,000 or so clones, 90% to 97% of them appearing once. The naive CD8 fraction comprised CD45RO-negative cells positively selected for CCR7 and excluded terminally differentiated effector memory CD45RA+ cells. The sequencing input was naive CD8+ T cells sorted from blood. These receptor sequences come from a woman in her twenties or thirties in good health.

The V and J genes are TRBV5-8 and TRBJ2-1; the match to TRBD1 covers 9 bases. The CDR3 consists of 12 residues. The V and J ends lost 4 bases and 9 bases, in that order; junction bases with no gene match: 2. Per germline, CDR1 SGHTS and CDR2 YDEGEE. CDR3 loop: CASSRTGVEQFF. In nucleotides, the CDR3 is TGTGCCAGCAGCAGGACAGGGGTTGAGCAGTTCTTC.

This clone showed up just a few times. This chain links TRBV4-1 with TRBJ1-3; weak D call: TRBD1 (5 bases). V lost 4 bases to trimming and J lost 2 bases, with 18 bases between them. Germline CDR1 is MGHRA and CDR2 is YSYEKL. CDR3 length equals 17 residues. CDR3 protein: CASSPGGSGNTGNTIYF. The CDR3 DNA follows: TGCGCCAGCAGCCCCGGGGGGAGCGGGAATACTGGAAACACCATATATTTT.

The chain carries TRBV18 and TRBJ2-1; the D gene is possibly TRBD2 (7 bases). This CDR3 spans 15 amino acids. The germline gives CDR1 KGHSH, CDR2 LQKENI. The V end lost 1 base, the J end lost 5 bases, and 12 bases lay between the germline ends. CDR3 region: CASSPLAGADNEQFF. The CDR3 DNA reads as TGTGCCAGCTCACCACTCGCGGGGGCTGACAATGAGCAGTTCTTC.

CDR3 protein: CASSPFSGTSGNNEQFF. The CDR3 DNA follows: TGTGCCAGCAGCCCTTTCTCCGGGACTAGCGGCAACAATGAGCAGTTCTTC. This rearrangement joins TRBV9 to TRBJ2-1; 11 positions agree with TRBD2. The V gene end was trimmed by 4 bases and the J gene end by 5 bases; junction bases not matched to a gene: 11. CDR3 length: 17 residues. Germline V gene sequence: CDR1 SGDLS, CDR2 YYNGEE.

The chain has TRBV2 and TRBJ2-5; 7 nucleotides match TRBD2. Germline CDR1 and CDR2: SNHLY and FYNNEI. V shed 5 bases, J shed 5 bases, and the junction held 8 bases outside the gene matches. This CDR3 spans 14 amino acids. Written as DNA, the CDR3 is TGTGCCAGCAGTAGGCCCCTGGGGGGGGAGACCCAGTACTTC. The encoded protein is CASSRPLGGETQYF.